This TCR beta chain was documented in a study of T cell responses to AZD1222 COVID-19 vaccine (dated by TCRdb to about 2021). Study-wide context: TCR sequencing covered some 250 trial participants: 207 given two doses of AZD1222 and some 25 given two doses of MenACWY control vaccine. Enrollment into the trials was organized by age into subgroups of 18-55, 56-69 and 70-plus years, and those subgroups contained approximately 160, 26 and 62 TCR-sequenced participants, respectively.

Paper-wide results and their limitations: After two AZD1222 doses, both the breadth and the depth of spike-specific TCRs were significantly higher than at day 0 and than in MenACWY recipients. CD4 TCRs associated with the vaccine covered the entire spike protein, and the dominant responses were in regions 160-218 and 743-854. Because no day 14 peak-response samples were available, repertoires were characterized only after the peak T cell response. Conclusions about previously exposed vaccinees are limited, since just 6 or 7 AZD1222 recipients were seropositive for SARS-CoV-2 at baseline. Epitopes outside the regions mutated in the B.1.351 and B.1.1.7 variants were reportedly recognized by nearly half of the unique spike-specific TCRs. The 56-69-year group was small, and its depth increase did not reach significance, likely because of low power. Participants were mostly white British, with more females than males. The authors suggested clonal diversity may have been underestimated.

The CDR3 regions of human TCRbeta chains were subjected to immunosequencing. The paper's processing steps were these. Repertoire TCRs were matched against a reference library of SARS-CoV-2-specific TCRs generated with the MIRA antigen-specificity platform. Breadth meant the fraction of unique TCRs that were SARS-CoV-2-associated, whereas depth meant the fraction of total T cells that were SARS-CoV-2-associated. Using the MIRA data, each spike-specific TCR was mapped to the spike region that the TCR reacts to and placed in a CD4 or CD8 class. Log10-transformed breadth and depth values were compared by one-way ANOVA with Sidak's multiple comparisons tests. TCRdb stores this immuneACCESS table with in-frame sequences only. Part of the clones is absent; in the studies checked, under half of the shortfall reflects unresolved V genes, and no reason is known for the rest. V and J calls and clone size are given by that table; D and trimming were obtained from the DNA. The sample yields 90,000 to 120,000 clones; around 90% were counted once. About 6.6% of the sample is held by the ten biggest clonotypes.

Regarding this clone: Its antigen has not been determined. Qualities for individual bases were not recorded, and no much larger clone is one base off.

The time point label here, explained by the study, means: about 28 days (+/-7) after the second vaccine dose. AZD1222 recipients whose second dose came at about 4 weeks and those whose second dose came at about 12 weeks were combined into one group, since spike-specific TCR depth and breadth did not differ between the two schedules. The vaccinee samples were drawn from two UK trials, COV001 and COV002, one of which was a single-blind randomized controlled phase 2/3 trial testing AZD1222 (ChAdOx1 nCoV-19) in healthy adults. For TCRbeta chain sequencing, PBMC samples from trial participants were taken at day 0 and at day 28 after the second dose. Sequenced here: peripheral blood, sampled 28 days after the second AZD1222 dose. This TCR was sampled from an adult who received the AZD1222 COVID-19 vaccine.

Read as DNA, the sequence is TGTGCCAGCAGTTTCGGTGACAGGTTGAACACTGAAGCTTTCTTT. The encoded protein is CASSFGDRLNTEAFF. This chain is built from TRBV28 and TRBJ1-1; the D region possibly corresponds to TRBD1 (6 bases align). CDR1 and CDR2, looked up from the germline V gene, are MDHEN and SYDVKM. The CDR3 covers 15 residues, taking in both the cysteine and the phenylalanine. Only the CDR3 DNA stays, 45 bases, in frame from base 1. V and J are truncated by 3 bases and 0 bases respectively, leaving an intervening sequence of 11 bases.